This TCR beta chain was captured in a study of memory CD4+ T cells and cytomegalovirus serostatus. Study-wide background: Healthy Belgian adult donors included 9 or 10 CMV-positive and 24 CMV-negative people.

The sort gate was single viable CD3+CD4+CD8-CD45RO+ cells for memory CD4+ T cells. Donors' CMV status reflects serum IgG against pp150, pp28, p38, p52. The count of this clone is one. Its antigen is not identified. Sequencing was performed with immunoSEQ multiplex PCR; in TCRdb, only in-frame clones are kept and a portion is missing. This sample has roughly 49,000 clones, with about 73% found just once. Germline values: CDR1 KGHSH, CDR2 LQKENI. J lost 5 bases, V lost 3 bases, and 4 bases had no gene match. The CDR3 has 13 residues. Whole-study results and caveats: CD4+ memory repertoires contained about 40% of the roughly 160 reported CMV TCRbeta sequences.

The sequence was obtained from an adult in good health and CMV-seronegative. What was sequenced was memory CD4+ T cells from blood. This chain links TRBV18 with TRBJ2-7, with 7 bases matching TRBD1. CDR3 coding DNA: TGTGCCAGCTCACCCCGTACAGGGGACGAGCAGTACTTC. It encodes CASSPRTGDEQYF.